Below, 25 T cell receptor beta chains from the same sample are listed, as sequenced in a study of identical twins. TCRdb analysed the 5' RACE reads with MiXCR anew, one entry per CDR3 protein. The table shows about 250,000 distinct CDR3 sequences, with about 14% occurring only once. What was sequenced was memory (CD45RO+) T cells sorted from blood. These receptors were obtained from a woman aged 18-30 years in good health.

This chain uses TRBV9 with TRBJ2-2, with TRBD2 identical over 9 bases. With V trimmed by 1 base and J by 6 bases, 4 bases remained unmatched. The CDR3 covers 15 residues. Germline V lookup: CDR1 SGDLS, CDR2 YYNGEE. CDR3 residues: CASSVQGTSPGELFF. The CDR3 DNA reads as TGTGCCAGCAGCGTACAAGGGACTAGCCCCGGGGAGCTGTTTTTT.

At least ten counts were recorded for this clonotype. V gene TRBV6-1 combines with J gene TRBJ2-3, with a possible D match to TRBD2 (6 bases). CDR1 MNHNS and CDR2 SASEGT come from the germline V gene. The CDR3 loop spans 16 amino acids. The V gene lost 3 bases and the J gene lost 2 bases, with 15 bases spanning the gap. As DNA, the CDR3 is TGTGCCAGCAGTGAGGGGAGCGGGCTATACACAGATACGCAGTATTTT. Translating gives CASSEGSGLYTDTQYF.

The chain carries TRBV5-1 and TRBJ2-3; 7 bases match TRBD1. The CDR3 contains 14 residues. Germline values: CDR1 SGHRS, CDR2 YFSETQ. J was trimmed by 5 bases and V by 4 bases; bases with no gene match: 7. The CDR3 DNA reads TGCGCCAGCAGCAAAGACAGGGCGAGAGATACGCAGTATTTT. This encodes CASSKDRARDTQYF.

The rearrangement joins TRBV6-2 or TRBV6-3 to TRBJ2-3; tentatively, D is TRBD2 (5 bases). The CDR3 is 13 residues long. Germline V gives CDR1 MNHEY, CDR2 SVGEGT. V was trimmed by 6 bases and J by 8 bases, leaving 15 bases between them. CDR3 in DNA: TGTGCCAGCAGCCCTGGAGGTATGGGTACGCAGTATTTT. It specifies CASSPGGMGTQYF.

The chain combines TRBV7-9 with TRBJ2-3; TRBD2 aligns across 10 bases. Germline trimming cut 4 bases from V and 2 bases from J; bases unmatched to any gene: 9. The CDR3 contains 17 residues. Germline assignment: CDR1 SEHNR and CDR2 FQNEAQ (reference sequence). The CDR3 protein is CASSSPGLAEPTDTQYF. CDR3 DNA sequence: TGTGCCAGCAGCTCCCCCGGACTAGCGGAACCCACAGATACGCAGTATTTT.

This clonotype turned up a few times. DNA of the CDR3: TGTGCCAGCACCACCGGCAGCATGATTGAAGCTTTCTTT. It yields the protein CASTTGSMIEAFF. This chain links TRBV12-3 or TRBV12-4 with TRBJ1-1; D ambiguous. Trimming pared 7 bases from V and 7 bases from J, leaving 16 bases between. This CDR3 spans 13 amino acids.

The chain is built from TRBV10-1 and TRBJ2-5; D not certain. V was shortened by 4 bases and J by 0 bases, with 6 bases between the two germline ends. CDR3 length: 13 residues. The V gene's germline CDR1 is WNHNN and CDR2 SYGVQD (reference sequence). CDR3 sequence: CASSVHDQETQYF. As DNA, the CDR3 is TGCGCCAGCAGTGTTCACGACCAAGAGACCCAGTACTTC.

The rearrangement joins TRBV7-9 to TRBJ2-1; 9 bases agree with TRBD2. The V gene end was trimmed by 4 bases and the J gene end by 2 bases; junction bases not matched to a gene: 9. The germline V gene encodes CDR1 SEHNR and CDR2 FQNEAQ (reference sequence). The CDR3 contains 17 residues. This CDR3 reads CASSSALTSGTYNEQFF. The CDR3 DNA follows: TGTGCCAGCAGCTCTGCCTTGACTAGCGGTACCTACAATGAGCAGTTCTTC.

This clonotype showed up just once. J is TRBJ2-7 and V is TRBV2; 8 nucleotides agree with TRBD2. V lost 4 bases, J lost 4 bases, and 6 bases stayed unmatched. CDR3 size: 14 residues. The germline gives CDR1 SNHLY, CDR2 FYNNEI. CDR3 coding DNA: TGTGCCAGCAGTGTACAGCGGGGGTTATACGAGCAGTACTTC. This gives the protein CASSVQRGLYEQYF.

The rearrangement uses TRBV19 and TRBJ2-7; 8 bases are a match to TRBD1. The CDR3 is 14 amino acids. In germline, CDR1 is LNHDA, CDR2 SQIVND (reference sequence). The junction had 6 bases not matched to a gene; V was cut back by 7 bases and J by 1 base. The CDR3 coding sequence is TGTGCCAGTACCAGGACAGGGAGGTCCTACGAGCAGTACTTC. This encodes CASTRTGRSYEQYF.

The table lists this clonotype with a few counts. The chain uses TRBV4-2 and TRBJ2-7; TRBD2 aligns across 16 bases. The CDR3 loop spans 17 amino acids. In germline, CDR1 is LGHNA, CDR2 YNFKEQ. V lost 4 bases, J lost 6 bases, and 9 bases stayed unmatched. In DNA form, the CDR3 reads TGTGCCAGCAGCCTCTCGGGGACTAGCGGGGGGGACCGCGAGCAGTACTTC. It encodes CASSLSGTSGGDREQYF.

This clonotype was detected a few times. This rearrangement joins TRBV6-6 to TRBJ2-7; D may be TRBD1 (6 bases). The length of the CDR3 is 11 residues. The germline V and J ends were trimmed by 8 bases and 3 bases, with 8 bases remaining between them. Germline CDR1 reads MNHNY; CDR2 reads SVGAGI (reference sequence). The CDR3 loop is CASRGHYEQYF. The CDR3, as DNA: TGTGCCAGCCGGGGACACTACGAGCAGTACTTC.

The rearrangement uses TRBV2 and TRBJ1-2; D gene unclear. V was clipped by 7 bases and J by 2 bases, with 11 bases between them. The germline CDR1 and CDR2 sequences are SNHLY and FYNNEI. This CDR3 is 13 amino acids long. CDR3 protein: CASNLNLNYGYTF. For the CDR3, the DNA is TGTGCCAGCAATCTTAACCTAAACTATGGCTACACCTTC.

V is TRBV20-1 and J is TRBJ2-6, with D perhaps being TRBD1 or TRBD2 (5 bases each). The CDR3 has 16 residues. The germline V and J ends were trimmed by 4 bases and 2 bases, with 15 bases remaining between them. Germline CDR1 and CDR2: DFQATT and SNEGSKA (reference sequence). In DNA, the CDR3 is TGCAGTGCTACTCGGCGAAGGGGAGCTGGGGCCAACGTCCTGACTTTC. This encodes CSATRRRGAGANVLTF.

This clonotype was seen a few times. J is TRBJ2-7 and V is TRBV15; 8 bases are shared with TRBD1. Germline CDR1 is LNHNV and CDR2 is YYDKDF (reference sequence). This CDR3 is 16 amino acids long. Trimming at V came to 1 base and at J to 5 bases, leaving 10 bases not matched to a gene. CDR3 in DNA: TGTGCCACCAGCAGAGGCCGCGGACAGGGTGGCCACGAGCAGTACTTC. It is translated as CATSRGRGQGGHEQYF.

This clonotype occurred a few times. The gene calls are TRBV4-1 and TRBJ2-4; TRBD2 might be the D (5 bases). The ends were cut back, 2 bases at V and 0 bases at J, with 20 bases in the middle. The CDR3 consists of 19 residues. The germline V gene encodes CDR1 MGHRA and CDR2 YSYEKL. As DNA, the CDR3 is TGCGCCAGCAGCCAACCGACGGGATTCGAGTCTCAAGCCAAAAACATTCAGTACTTC. Its translation: CASSQPTGFESQAKNIQYF.

This clonotype is medium-sized (0.01 to 0.1%) in the sample. This chain links TRBV7-3 with TRBJ1-1; TRBD1 matches at 9 bases. Germline lookup yields CDR1 SGHTA and CDR2 FQGTGA. Trimming cost V 5 bases and J 4 bases; bases outside gene matches: 2. The CDR3 length is 13 residues. The CDR3, as DNA: TGTGCCAGCAGCCCGACAGGGGGCACTGAAGCTTTCTTT. Protein: CASSPTGGTEAFF.

This chain connects TRBV12-3 or TRBV12-4 to TRBJ1-2, with D possibly being TRBD1 (5 bases). Trimming took 5 bases from V and 4 from J, leaving 14 bases between them. This CDR3 spans 14 amino acids. CDR3 protein: CASSPELDSYGYTF. The CDR3 DNA reads TGTGCCAGCAGTCCCGAGCTAGACAGCTATGGCTACACCTTC.

CDR3 bases: TGCGCCAGCAGCTTGGAGTCTTGGGGGACGAACACCGGGGAGCTGTTTTTT. It encodes CASSLESWGTNTGELFF. J is TRBJ2-2 and V is TRBV5-1, with D perhaps matching TRBD1 or TRBD2 (5 bases each). V was shortened by 0 bases and J by 0 bases, with 12 bases between the two germline ends. CDR1 and CDR2 from the germline V gene are SGHRS and YFSETQ. This CDR3 has 17 amino acids.

This chain uses TRBV19 with TRBJ2-1; 8 nucleotides match TRBD2. In germline, CDR1 is LNHDA, CDR2 SQIVND (reference sequence). V trimming: 6 bases; J trimming: 13 bases; junction bases outside the gene matches: 8. This CDR3 is 12 amino acids long. CDR3 coding DNA: TGTGCCAGTAGCGGGGGGGCTAAAACCCAGTTCTTC. Residues: CASSGGAKTQFF.

This rearrangement joins TRBV3-1 to TRBJ2-3; TRBD2 matches at 9 bases. This CDR3 spans 18 amino acids. Trimming took 3 bases from V and 6 from J; bases not matched to a gene: 16. CDR1 and CDR2 (germline): LGHDT, YNNKEL (reference sequence). The CDR3 region is CASSHQITAGGGRDTQYF. The CDR3 DNA is TGTGCCAGCAGCCACCAAATTACAGCGGGGGGCGGGAGGGATACGCAGTATTTT.

This clonotype was detected only a few times. This chain connects TRBV29-1 to TRBJ2-7, with D tentatively TRBD2 (7 bases). Trimming cost V 0 bases and J 6 bases, with 18 bases left between them. This CDR3 comprises 15 residues. Germline values: CDR1 SQVTM, CDR2 ANQGSEA. CDR3 protein: CSVEDGSAGEGEQYF. The CDR3 DNA reads TGCAGCGTTGAAGATGGCTCCGCAGGGGAGGGCGAGCAGTACTTC.

The chain combines TRBV11-1 with TRBJ1-1; D possibly corresponds to TRBD1 (6 bases). V was shortened by 4 bases and J by 1 base, with 16 bases between the two germline ends. The CDR3 contains 16 residues. The germline V gene has CDR1 SGHAT and CDR2 FQDESV (reference sequence). The CDR3 bases are TGTGCCAGCAGCTCCCCCCGGGGGGCGCGGAACACTGAAGCTTTCTTT. This encodes CASSSPRGARNTEAFF.

The chain joins TRBV11-2 to TRBJ2-1, with D perhaps given as TRBD1 or TRBD2 (5 bases each). This CDR3 region has 16 residues. Germline loops: CDR1 SGHAT, CDR2 FQNNGV. The V gene lost 5 bases and the J gene lost 8 bases, with 22 bases spanning the gap. CDR3 residues: CASSIEVGTIRDEQFF. CDR3 DNA: TGTGCCAGCAGCATCGAAGTTGGGACCATCAGGGATGAGCAGTTCTTC.

This clonotype was observed a few times. This sequence joins TRBV7-2 and TRBJ2-3; TRBD1 is a possible D gene (6 bases). The CDR3 runs to 15 residues. Trimming shortened V by 1 base and J by 8 bases, and 16 bases separated the two germline ends. Germline V gene data show CDR1 as SGHTA and CDR2 as FQGNSA. The CDR3 DNA is TGTGCCAGCAGCTTAGGTGGGGGCGGGCAGGCTACGCAGTATTTT. This gives the protein CASSLGGGGQATQYF.